These T cell receptor beta chains were read from a single sample in a study of blood T cells in healthy people across ages. TCRdb re-called the 5' RACE reads with MiXCR, one entry per CDR3 protein. The sample includes about 1.7 million distinct CDR3 sequences, under 30% of them seen just once. The specimen was blood. These receptors originate from a young woman in good health. The CDR3 runs from the conserved cysteine through the conserved F or W. The order of the fields is V gene, D gene, clone size, J gene, CDR3 protein, CDR3 DNA. A D gene is named only where the DNA matches it firmly. Some rows mark clone size as missing; the rest say once, few, many or name a class of expanded clone.

v_call: TRBV4-1; d_call: TRBD2; clone_size: .; j_call: TRBJ2-1; cdr3_aa: CASSQDRAGGISTNEQFF; cdr3_nt: TGCGCCAGCAGCCAAGATCGGGCGGGGGGGATTTCCACCAATGAGCAGTTCTTC
v_call: TRBV10-3; d_call: .; clone_size: few; j_call: TRBJ1-1; cdr3_aa: CAARGGNTEAFF; cdr3_nt: TGTGCCGCCCGGGGGGGTAACACTGAAGCTTTCTTT
v_call: TRBV6-6; d_call: .; clone_size: many; j_call: TRBJ2-7; cdr3_aa: CASARGDEQYF; cdr3_nt: TGTGCCAGCGCCAGGGGGGACGAGCAGTACTTC
v_call: TRBV4-3; d_call: TRBD1; clone_size: many; j_call: TRBJ1-2; cdr3_aa: CASSPGHRGFGGYGYTF; cdr3_nt: TGCGCCAGCAGTCCGGGTCACAGGGGTTTTGGTGGCTATGGCTACACCTTC
v_call: TRBV20-1; d_call: .; clone_size: many; j_call: TRBJ2-7; cdr3_aa: CSARESSVSYEQYF; cdr3_nt: TGCAGTGCTAGAGAATCTAGCGTATCCTACGAGCAGTACTTC
v_call: TRBV12-3/TRBV12-4; d_call: TRBD2; clone_size: few; j_call: TRBJ2-3; cdr3_aa: CASSLGGSTSDTQYF; cdr3_nt: TGTGCCAGCAGTTTGGGCGGGAGTACGTCGGATACGCAGTATTTT
v_call: TRBV12-3/TRBV12-4; d_call: .; clone_size: few; j_call: TRBJ1-6; cdr3_aa: CASSIRIDNSPLHF; cdr3_nt: TGTGCCAGCAGTATCAGGATAGATAATTCACCCCTCCACTTT
v_call: TRBV7-2; d_call: TRBD1; clone_size: .; j_call: TRBJ2-5; cdr3_aa: CASSPDRVLETQYF; cdr3_nt: TGTGCCAGCAGCCCGGACAGGGTGTTGGAGACCCAGTACTTC
v_call: TRBV20-1; d_call: .; clone_size: many; j_call: TRBJ2-7; cdr3_aa: CSATKGPWYEQYF; cdr3_nt: TGCAGTGCTACTAAGGGACCATGGTACGAGCAGTACTTC
v_call: TRBV20-1; d_call: .; clone_size: few; j_call: TRBJ2-1; cdr3_aa: CSARSGSEQVF; cdr3_nt: TGCAGTGCTAGAAGTGGCAGTGAGCAGGTCTTC
v_call: TRBV12-3/TRBV12-4; d_call: .; clone_size: .; j_call: TRBJ2-1; cdr3_aa: CASSLDGLAYNEQFF; cdr3_nt: TGTGCCAGCAGTTTAGACGGCCTAGCATACAATGAGCAGTTCTTC
v_call: TRBV7-3; d_call: .; clone_size: few; j_call: TRBJ1-1; cdr3_aa: CASSDPGSSTEAFF; cdr3_nt: TGTGCCAGCAGCGATCCGGGATCGAGCACTGAAGCTTTCTTT
v_call: TRBV29-1; d_call: .; clone_size: .; j_call: TRBJ2-5; cdr3_aa: CSVGGLPQETQYF; cdr3_nt: TGCAGCGTTGGGGGACTGCCCCAAGAGACCCAGTACTTC
v_call: TRBV7-9; d_call: .; clone_size: .; j_call: TRBJ2-5; cdr3_aa: CASSLDNLGIRAETQYF; cdr3_nt: TGTGCCAGCAGCTTAGATAATTTAGGGATACGGGCAGAGACCCAGTACTTC
v_call: TRBV9; d_call: .; clone_size: .; j_call: TRBJ2-1; cdr3_aa: CASSVATSTSEQFF; cdr3_nt: TGTGCCAGCAGCGTAGCTACGAGTACCAGCGAGCAGTTCTTC
v_call: TRBV12-3/TRBV12-4; d_call: .; clone_size: .; j_call: TRBJ1-1; cdr3_aa: CASSFWKGVAFF; cdr3_nt: TGTGCCAGCAGTTTCTGGAAGGGGGTGGCTTTCTTT
v_call: TRBV20-1; d_call: TRBD2; clone_size: .; j_call: TRBJ2-5; cdr3_aa: CSALKTSAQETQYF; cdr3_nt: TGCAGTGCTCTAAAGACTAGCGCACAAGAGACCCAGTACTTC
v_call: TRBV7-9; d_call: .; clone_size: .; j_call: TRBJ1-4; cdr3_aa: CASSLDAILRTNEKLFF; cdr3_nt: TGTGCCAGCAGCTTAGATGCCATCCTCAGGACTAATGAAAAACTGTTTTTT
v_call: TRBV7-2; d_call: .; clone_size: .; j_call: TRBJ2-3; cdr3_aa: CASSPTTSGTQYF; cdr3_nt: TGTGCCAGCAGCCCCACGACCAGCGGTACGCAGTATTTT
v_call: TRBV4-3; d_call: TRBD2; clone_size: .; j_call: TRBJ2-1; cdr3_aa: CASSQTGLAVYNEQFF; cdr3_nt: TGCGCCAGCAGCCAAACAGGACTAGCGGTCTACAATGAGCAGTTCTTC
v_call: TRBV7-9; d_call: TRBD2; clone_size: .; j_call: TRBJ2-3; cdr3_aa: CASSLFGGGSGALNTDTQYF; cdr3_nt: TGTGCCAGCAGCTTATTTGGCGGGGGTAGCGGGGCCCTGAACACAGATACGCAGTATTTT
v_call: TRBV7-2; d_call: .; clone_size: .; j_call: TRBJ2-3; cdr3_aa: CASSLGGLGASTDTQYF; cdr3_nt: TGTGCCAGCAGCTTAGGGGGCCTAGGGGCAAGCACAGATACGCAGTATTTT
v_call: TRBV15; d_call: TRBD1; clone_size: few; j_call: TRBJ2-5; cdr3_aa: CATSRAPGGTETQYF; cdr3_nt: TGTGCCACCAGCAGAGCCCCAGGGGGCACGGAGACCCAGTACTTC
v_call: TRBV5-1; d_call: TRBD2; clone_size: .; j_call: TRBJ2-3; cdr3_aa: CASSIPRGGTDTQYF; cdr3_nt: TGCGCCAGCAGCATACCCCGGGGGGGCACAGATACGCAGTATTTT
v_call: TRBV25-1; d_call: .; clone_size: .; j_call: TRBJ2-3; cdr3_aa: CASSEFGGDLFTDTQYF; cdr3_nt: TGTGCCAGCAGTGAATTTGGGGGCGACCTATTCACAGATACGCAGTATTTT
v_call: TRBV7-2; d_call: TRBD1; clone_size: many; j_call: TRBJ2-1; cdr3_aa: CASSSRGRTYNEQFF; cdr3_nt: TGTGCCAGCAGCTCCAGGGGGAGAACCTACAATGAGCAGTTCTTC